These 6 T cell receptor beta chains were all obtained from the same sample, sequenced in a study of radiation and T cells in renal cell carcinoma. The time point here: blood 4 weeks post-SBRT, at nephrectomy. The treatment is: 15 Gy SBRT to primary tumor, nephrectomy 4 weeks later. Clones were sequenced by immunoSEQ multiplex PCR, and TCRdb holds only the in-frame ones, with some missing. Here the sample spans approximately 90,000 clones, 85% being singletons. The starting material was blood, obtained from a patient whose treatment included radiotherapy and nephrectomy. The receptor source for this set is a man aged 50 to 59 with renal cell carcinoma.

This rearrangement joins TRBV15 to TRBJ2-3, with 8 bases matching TRBD1. Germline CDR1 reads LNHNV; CDR2 reads YYDKDF (reference sequence). CDR3 length: 15 residues. Trimming cost V 1 base and J 4 bases; bases outside gene matches: 4. The DNA of the CDR3 is TGTGCCACCAGCAGAGGGACAGGGTTCCCAGATACGCAGTATTTT. Its translation is CATSRGTGFPDTQYF.

The V and J genes are TRBV5-1 and TRBJ2-3, with D uncertain. Per germline, CDR1 SGHRS and CDR2 YFSETQ. The V gene lost 2 bases and the J gene lost 2 bases, with 15 bases spanning the gap. There are 16 residues in the CDR3. Here the CDR3 DNA reads TGCGCCAGCAGCTTAACTCTACCCCAACTCACAGATACGCAGTATTTT. Translated: CASSLTLPQLTDTQYF.

The V and J genes are TRBV6-6 and TRBJ2-7; D may match TRBD1 or TRBD2 (5 bases each). The length of the CDR3 is 16 residues. V gave up 0 bases and J gave up 0 bases, with 12 bases separating them. Germline V gene sequence: CDR1 MNHNY, CDR2 SVGAGI (reference sequence). For the CDR3, the DNA is TGTGCCAGCAGTTACTCTGCCGGGACGGGCTCCTACGAGCAGTACTTC. This translates into CASSYSAGTGSYEQYF.

The chain combines TRBV9 with TRBJ1-1; 7 bases fit TRBD1. Germline-derived CDR1 and CDR2 are SGDLS and YYNGEE. V dropped 0 bases and J dropped 8; count of bases not matched to a gene: 10. This CDR3 comprises 15 residues. The CDR3 sequence is CASSVGGLKTGEAFF. DNA for the CDR3: TGTGCCAGCAGCGTAGGGGGGCTGAAGACAGGGGAAGCTTTCTTT. Using reference TRBV9 and TRBJ1-1 for the parts outside the CDR3, the full variable domain is DSGVTQTPKHLITATGQRVTLRCSPRSGDLSVYWYQQSLDQGLQFLIQYYNGEERAKGNILERFSAQQFPDLHSELNLSSLELGDSALYFCASSVGGLKTGEAFFGQGTRLTVV.

This chain uses TRBV4-2 with TRBJ2-1, with D tentatively TRBD2 (6 bases). V was clipped by 0 bases and J by 8 bases, with 20 bases between them. This CDR3 is built from 17 residues. Germline-derived CDR1 and CDR2 are LGHNA and YNFKEQ. CDR3 protein: CASSQEALLDYGDEQFF. The CDR3 bases are TGTGCCAGCAGCCAAGAAGCGTTATTGGACTATGGGGATGAGCAGTTCTTC.

This chain uses TRBV6-1 with TRBJ1-1; D possibly corresponds to TRBD1 (5 bases). The CDR3 runs to 13 residues. CDR1 MNHNS and CDR2 SASEGT come from the germline V gene. Trimming pared 3 bases from V and 4 bases from J, leaving 9 bases between. For the CDR3, the DNA is TGTGCCAGCAGTGACAGGGAGACCACTGAAGCTTTCTTT. Protein sequence: CASSDRETTEAFF.